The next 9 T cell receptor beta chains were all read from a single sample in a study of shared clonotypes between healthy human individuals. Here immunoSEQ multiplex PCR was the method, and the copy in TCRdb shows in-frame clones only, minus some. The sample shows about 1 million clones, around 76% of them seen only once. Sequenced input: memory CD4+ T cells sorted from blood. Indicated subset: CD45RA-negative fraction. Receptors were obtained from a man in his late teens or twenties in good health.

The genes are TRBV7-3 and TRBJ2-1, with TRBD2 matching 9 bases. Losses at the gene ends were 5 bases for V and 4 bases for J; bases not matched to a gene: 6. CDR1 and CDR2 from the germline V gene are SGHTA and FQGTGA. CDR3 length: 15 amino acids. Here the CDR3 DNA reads TGTGCCAGCAGCCTTAGCGGGGGAAATTACAATGAGCAGTTCTTC. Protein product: CASSLSGGNYNEQFF.

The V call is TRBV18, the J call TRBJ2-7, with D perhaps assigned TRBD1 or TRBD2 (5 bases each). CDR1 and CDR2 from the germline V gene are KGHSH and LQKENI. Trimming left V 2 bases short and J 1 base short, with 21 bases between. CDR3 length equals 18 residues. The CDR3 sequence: CASSPRELGAGLSYEQYF. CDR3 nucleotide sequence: TGTGCCAGCTCACCAAGAGAACTAGGGGCAGGGTTGTCCTACGAGCAGTACTTC.

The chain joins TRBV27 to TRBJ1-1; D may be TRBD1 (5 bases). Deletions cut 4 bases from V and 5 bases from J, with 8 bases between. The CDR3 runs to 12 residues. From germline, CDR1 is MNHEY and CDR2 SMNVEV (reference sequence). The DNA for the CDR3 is TGTGCCAGCAGTTGGGGGGGAACTGAAGCTTTCTTT. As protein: CASSWGGTEAFF.

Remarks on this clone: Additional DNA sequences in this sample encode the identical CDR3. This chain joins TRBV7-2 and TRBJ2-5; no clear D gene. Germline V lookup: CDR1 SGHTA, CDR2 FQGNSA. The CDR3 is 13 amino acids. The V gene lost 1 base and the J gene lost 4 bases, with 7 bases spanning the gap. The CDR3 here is CASSLGVRETQYF. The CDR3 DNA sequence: TGTGCCAGCAGCTTAGGCGTAAGAGAGACCCAGTACTTC. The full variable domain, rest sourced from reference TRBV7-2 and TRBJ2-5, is GAGVSQSPSNKVTEKGKDVELRCDPISGHTALYWYRQSLGQGLEFLIYFQGNSAPDKSGLPSDRFSAERTGGSVSTLTIQRTQQEDSAVYLCASSLGVRETQYFGPGTRLLVL.

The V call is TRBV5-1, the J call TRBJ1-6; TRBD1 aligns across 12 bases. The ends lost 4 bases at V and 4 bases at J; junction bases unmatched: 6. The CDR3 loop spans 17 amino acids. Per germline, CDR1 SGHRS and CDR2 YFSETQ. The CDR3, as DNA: TGCGCCAGCAGCCAGGGGACAGGGGGCGGTTATAATTCACCCCTCCACTTT. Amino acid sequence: CASSQGTGGGYNSPLHF.

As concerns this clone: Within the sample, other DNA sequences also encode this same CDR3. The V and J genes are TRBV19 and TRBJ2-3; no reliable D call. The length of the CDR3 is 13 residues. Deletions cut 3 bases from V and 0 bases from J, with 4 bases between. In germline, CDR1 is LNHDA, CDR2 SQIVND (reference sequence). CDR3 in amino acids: CASSMGSTDTQYF. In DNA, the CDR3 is TGTGCCAGTAGTATGGGAAGCACAGATACGCAGTATTTT.

DNA of the CDR3: TGTGCCAGCAGTTTAAGGGACAGGGAGTATCATGGCTACACCTTC. This translates into CASSLRDREYHGYTF. This rearrangement joins TRBV28 to TRBJ1-2; TRBD1 agrees at 9 bases. V shed 2 bases and J 6 bases; nucleotides not matched to a gene: 7. CDR3 length: 15 amino acids. The germline CDR1 and CDR2 sequences are MDHEN and SYDVKM.

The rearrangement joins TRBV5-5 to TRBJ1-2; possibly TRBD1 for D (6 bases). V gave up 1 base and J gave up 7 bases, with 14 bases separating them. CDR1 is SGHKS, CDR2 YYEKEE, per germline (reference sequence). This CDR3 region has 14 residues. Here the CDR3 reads CASSLTGTMGGYTF. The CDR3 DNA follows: TGTGCCAGCAGCTTGACAGGGACTATGGGTGGCTACACCTTC.

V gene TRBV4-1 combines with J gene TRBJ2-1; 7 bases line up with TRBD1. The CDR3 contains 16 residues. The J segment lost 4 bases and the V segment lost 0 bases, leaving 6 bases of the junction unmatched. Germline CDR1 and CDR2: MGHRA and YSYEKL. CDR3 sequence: CASSQDPGGLYNEQFF. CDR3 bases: TGCGCCAGCAGCCAAGATCCAGGGGGATTGTACAATGAGCAGTTCTTC.